This T cell receptor (beta chain) came from a study of CD4 T cells in relation to SARS-CoV-2 and coronaviruses. On the study more broadly: Crossreactive spike epitopes shared across donors were mapped to their HLA restriction. Notes on the study in general: Around two thirds of donors had memory CD4+ clonotypes crossrecognizing SARS-CoV-2 and common cold coronavirus spike. The cross-reactivity analysis covered only spike protein, not other viral proteins.

The unexposed donors gave CD4+ T cells in about 2011-2018, prior to COVID-19. Deep TCR-beta sequencing used DNA from uncultured naive and memory CD4+ T cells. Using immunoSEQ multiplex PCR, the repertoire was profiled, and TCRdb retains in-frame clones only, with some absent. The top ten hold around 1.3% of the sample, which has around 56,000 clones, roughly 89% seen once. Points on this clone: Its target is unknown.

The source of this sequence is a human donor in good health. Sequencing was performed on memory CD4+ T cells from PBMCs.

CDR3 in DNA: TGTGCCAGCAGGCAGACAGGGATGGGTGAAAAACTGTTTTTT. Its protein product is CASRQTGMGEKLFF. The V call is TRBV2, the J call TRBJ1-4; 7 nucleotides align to TRBD1. Germline CDR1 is SNHLY and CDR2 is FYNNEI. Trimming cost V 6 bases and J 7 bases; bases outside gene matches: 8. This CDR3 has 14 residues.